Below, 30 T cell receptor beta chains from the same sample are listed, as sequenced in a study of cytomegalovirus exposure and HLA in healthy donors. Produced via immunoSEQ multiplex PCR; TCRdb's table is partial and in-frame only. The sample has about 56,000 clones; more than 80% are singletons. The sample taken for sequencing was PBMCs. Receptors originate from a man younger than 35 in good health and CMV-seronegative.

The chain links TRBV5-6 to TRBJ2-3; 7 bases match TRBD2. The CDR3 sequence is 16 residues long. Looked up from germline, CDR1 is SGHDT and CDR2 is YYEEEE. V lost 0 bases and J lost 0; bases outside the gene matches: 4. CDR3 coding DNA: TGTGCCAGCAGCTTGGTGCTAGCGGTTAGCACAGATACGCAGTATTTT. It is translated as CASSLVLAVSTDTQYF.

The V gene is TRBV11-2, the J gene TRBJ2-7; D is unclear. CDR3 length: 14 amino acids. V shed 5 bases and J shed 3 bases, with 14 bases lying between them. Germline CDR1 SGHAT, CDR2 FQNNGV. Here the CDR3 DNA reads TGTGCCAGCAGCCTAACCCCGGGTTTCTACGAGCAGTACTTC. Amino acid sequence: CASSLTPGFYEQYF.

J is TRBJ1-2 and V is TRBV5-1; possibly TRBD1 for D (5 bases). This CDR3 has 13 amino acids. V dropped 4 bases and J dropped 4 bases, with 11 bases sitting between them. Germline V gene lookup returns CDR1 SGHRS and CDR2 YFSETQ. This CDR3 reads CASSPQGSYGYTF. In DNA form, the CDR3 reads TGCGCCAGCAGCCCCCAGGGCTCCTATGGCTACACCTTC.

This chain links TRBV6-4 with TRBJ2-1, with D unresolved. The germline gives CDR1 MRHNA, CDR2 SNTAGT. The length of the CDR3 is 13 residues. Trimming took off 10 bases at V and 4 bases at J, with 14 bases between the two ends. This CDR3 reads CATSPSPYNEQFF. CDR3 DNA sequence: TGTGCCACCTCTCCTAGTCCGTACAATGAGCAGTTCTTC.

This sequence joins TRBV5-1 and TRBJ2-7; 8 bases match TRBD1. Per germline, CDR1 SGHRS and CDR2 YFSETQ. The CDR3 runs 15 residues. The trim removed 0 bases at V and 5 bases at J, leaving 7 bases unmatched. DNA for the CDR3: TGCGCCAGCAGCTTGGGGGCCGGACAGGGAAACGAGCAGTACTTC. Encoded protein: CASSLGAGQGNEQYF. Filled out from reference TRBV5-1 and TRBJ2-7, the complete variable domain reads KAGVTQTPRYLIKTRGQQVTLSCSPISGHRSVSWYQQTPGQGLQFLFEYFSETQRNKGNFPGRFSGRQFSNSRSEMNVSTLELGDSALYLCASSLGAGQGNEQYFGPGTRLTVT.

The rearrangement links TRBV27 to TRBJ1-4; 8 bases line up with TRBD1. The junction had 8 bases not matched to a gene; V was cut back by 4 bases and J by 4 bases. Germline CDR1 is MNHEY and CDR2 is SMNVEV (reference sequence). The CDR3 loop spans 16 amino acids. The CDR3 region has the DNA TGTGCCAGCAGTTATAATTTAGGACAGGGTAATGAAAAACTGTTTTTT. As protein: CASSYNLGQGNEKLFF. Combining the CDR3 with reference TRBV27 and TRBJ1-4 gives the whole variable domain EAQVTQNPRYLITVTGKKLTVTCSQNMNHEYMSWYRQDPGLGLRQIYYSMNVEVTDKGDVPEGYKVSRKEKRNFPLILESPSPNQTSLYFCASSYNLGQGNEKLFFGSGTQLSVL.

This rearrangement joins TRBV6-5 to TRBJ1-2, with TRBD1 matching over 7 bases. Trimming cost V 7 bases and J 6 bases; bases outside gene matches: 14. The germline CDR1 and CDR2 sequences are MNHEY and SVGAGI. The CDR3 is made up of 15 amino acids. Here the CDR3 reads CASTTFGDRADGYTF. CDR3 DNA sequence: TGTGCCAGCACCACCTTTGGCGACAGGGCCGATGGCTACACCTTC.

This chain joins TRBV7-9 and TRBJ2-1, with 7 bases that match TRBD2. J lost 2 bases, V lost 5 bases, and 9 bases had no gene match. The CDR3 is made up of 16 amino acids. CDR1 is SEHNR and CDR2 is FQNEAQ in the germline V gene (reference sequence). The CDR3 bases are TGTGCCAGCAGCCAACAAAGCGGGAAAACCTACAATGAGCAGTTCTTC. The encoded protein is CASSQQSGKTYNEQFF.

The CDR3 coding sequence is TGTGCCAGCAGCGAATCCGGGGATAGGAATTACTTC. Encoded protein: CASSESGDRNYF. V and J are TRBV28 and TRBJ2-5, with TRBD2 as a possible D gene (5 bases). There are 12 residues in the CDR3. V lost 6 bases and J 14 bases, leaving 19 bases between the germline ends. The germline CDR1 and CDR2 sequences are MDHEN and SYDVKM.

The chain employs TRBV10-3 and TRBJ1-3; D remains ambiguous. V lost 0 bases and J lost 5, with 5 bases in between. The CDR3 runs to 13 residues. Germline V gene data show CDR1 as ENHRY and CDR2 as SYGVKD. The DNA for the CDR3 is TGTGCCATCAGTGAGTCCCCCAGAAACACCATATATTTT. It encodes CAISESPRNTIYF.

The chain links TRBV7-6 to TRBJ2-3; D might be TRBD1 (5 bases). V was pared by 0 bases and J by 2 bases, with 12 bases between. The CDR3 spans 16 residues. Germline CDR1 SGHVS, CDR2 FNYEAQ. This CDR3 reads CASSLAPQGLTDTQYF. The CDR3 region has the DNA TGTGCCAGCAGCTTAGCCCCTCAGGGCCTCACAGATACGCAGTATTTT.

This chain links TRBV11-2 with TRBJ2-1; TRBD1 is a possible D gene (6 bases). The CDR3 has 14 residues. V dropped 6 bases and J dropped 7 bases, with 16 bases sitting between them. CDR1 is SGHAT and CDR2 is FQNNGV in the germline V gene. The CDR3 bases are TGTGCCAGCAGTCACAGGGACCTGGGGAATGAGCAGTTCTTC. Translated: CASSHRDLGNEQFF.

The chain uses TRBV28 and TRBJ1-1, with 8 bases identical to TRBD1. This CDR3 has 14 residues. Germline V lookup: CDR1 MDHEN, CDR2 SYDVKM. Unmatched junction bases numbered 5, after V lost 5 bases and J lost 3 bases. The CDR3 loop reads CASSPRGRDTEAFF. The CDR3 DNA sequence: TGTGCCAGCAGTCCCAGGGGGCGAGACACTGAAGCTTTCTTT.

The V and J genes are TRBV20-1 and TRBJ2-5, with D possibly TRBD2 on 6 matching bases. This CDR3 comprises 11 residues. Trimming took off 8 bases at V and 3 bases at J, with 10 bases between the two ends. Per germline, CDR1 DFQATT and CDR2 SNEGSKA (reference sequence). The CDR3: CSRTKEETQYF. The CDR3 nucleotides are TGCAGTCGGACTAAAGAAGAGACCCAGTACTTC.

The chain is built from TRBV18 and TRBJ2-2; D uncertain. The CDR3 extends over 16 amino acids. V shed 3 bases and J shed 1 base, with 12 bases lying between them. Germline V CDR1 and CDR2: KGHSH, LQKENI. The CDR3 DNA sequence: TGTGCCAGCTCACCTCTCCTAGTTGAGAACACCGGGGAGCTGTTTTTT. It specifies CASSPLLVENTGELFF.

In this sample, this clone turned up once. The rearrangement links TRBV9 to TRBJ2-5; tentative D call: TRBD2 (7 bases). The CDR3 has 14 residues. Per the germline V gene, CDR1 is SGDLS and CDR2 is YYNGEE. V was clipped by 4 bases and J by 5 bases, with 15 bases between them. CDR3 nucleotide sequence: TGTGCCAGCAGCATTGGGGGGGGGCAGGAGACCCAGTACTTC. Translating it yields CASSIGGGQETQYF.

The CDR3 DNA follows: TGCAGCGTCGGGACAGGGAGAGATGGCTACACCTTC. This sequence encodes CSVGTGRDGYTF. The J gene is TRBJ1-2, the V gene TRBV29-1; 9 bases line up with TRBD1. V lost 6 bases and J lost 6; bases outside the gene matches: 5. The CDR3 runs to 12 residues. Germline CDR1 SQVTM, CDR2 ANQGSEA.

The J gene is TRBJ2-1, the V gene TRBV11-3; a possible D gene is TRBD2 (5 bases). The V gene's germline CDR1 is SGHNT and CDR2 YENEEA. V lost 5 bases to trimming and J lost 8 bases, with 16 bases between them. The CDR3 runs to 14 residues. The DNA of the CDR3 is TGTGCCAGCAGCCCGGTGGCTAGCCCCTATGAGCAGTTCTTC. Encoded protein: CASSPVASPYEQFF.

The V and J genes are TRBV27 and TRBJ2-3; D possibly corresponds to TRBD2 (6 bases). The germline V gene has CDR1 MNHEY and CDR2 SMNVEV (reference sequence). V was cut by 2 bases and J by 4 bases, with 22 bases left in between. There are 18 residues in the CDR3. This chain's CDR3 is CASSLGKQEGTCPDTQYF. The CDR3 DNA is TGTGCCAGCAGTTTAGGAAAACAGGAGGGGACTTGTCCAGATACGCAGTATTTT.

The CDR3 DNA reads TGTGCCAGCAATGACAGGGTCGGAAAACTGTTTTTT. Encoded protein: CASNDRVGKLFF. V and J are TRBV6-1 and TRBJ1-4; 7 positions agree with TRBD1. Germline assignment: CDR1 MNHNS and CDR2 SASEGT. V lost 7 bases to trimming and J lost 10 bases; unmatched junction nucleotides: 6. The CDR3 covers 12 residues.

The V gene is TRBV4-3, the J gene TRBJ2-5; TRBD2 matches at 9 bases. V gave up 4 bases and J gave up 4 bases; unmatched junction bases: 7. From germline, CDR1 is LGHNA and CDR2 YSLEER. The CDR3 consists of 15 residues. In nucleotides, the CDR3 is TGCGCCAGCAGCCCCGCGCGGGAGGGCCCAGAGACCCAGTACTTC. Translation: CASSPAREGPETQYF.

The chain is built from TRBV4-3 and TRBJ2-7; TRBD2 is a possible D gene (5 bases). Germline CDR1 LGHNA, CDR2 YSLEER. The CDR3 has 13 residues. Trimming removed 4 bases at V and 4 bases at J, with 11 bases between. The CDR3, as DNA: TGCGCCAGCAGCCCCACCGCGGGTTACGAGCAGTACTTC. Its translation is CASSPTAGYEQYF.

The rearrangement uses TRBV11-3 and TRBJ1-3, with D tentatively TRBD1 (5 bases). The CDR3 sequence is 15 residues long. Germline V gene sequence: CDR1 SGHNT, CDR2 YENEEA. Trimming cost V 5 bases and J 4 bases, with 15 bases left between them. In DNA, the CDR3 is TGTGCCAGCAGCCCAGGTGCCAACAGGGGAAACACCATATATTTT. Translated: CASSPGANRGNTIYF.

V gene TRBV27 combines with J gene TRBJ1-2, with 8 bases that match TRBD1. The germline gives CDR1 MNHEY, CDR2 SMNVEV (reference sequence). The CDR3 consists of 14 residues. V shed 3 bases, J shed 8 bases, and the junction held 8 bases outside the gene matches. The CDR3 loop is CASSFTPGGRGYTF. The CDR3 DNA sequence: TGTGCCAGCAGTTTTACTCCAGGGGGCCGCGGCTACACCTTC.

CDR3 bases: TGTGCCAGCAGTTTGGGAGCGGTCTACAATGAGCAGTTCTTC. It is translated as CASSLGAVYNEQFF. This rearrangement joins TRBV27 to TRBJ2-1; possible D gene TRBD2, 5 bases. Trimming stripped 3 bases from V and 3 bases from J, with 9 bases between. The CDR3 consists of 14 residues. Looked up from germline, CDR1 is MNHEY and CDR2 is SMNVEV (reference sequence).

The CDR3 region has the DNA TGTGCCAGCAGGCGCTGGGGGGTCTACGAGCAGTACTTC. Its protein is CASRRWGVYEQYF. The chain carries TRBV5-4 and TRBJ2-5, with D possibly being TRBD2 (6 bases). The better agreement between TRBJ2-7 and the DNA end casts doubt on the J call. The length of the CDR3 is 13 residues. Germline-derived CDR1 and CDR2 are SGHNT and YYREEE (reference sequence).

The chain employs TRBV29-1 and TRBJ1-1, with D hard to call. Germline V CDR1 and CDR2: SQVTM, ANQGSEA. The germline V and J ends were trimmed by 6 bases and 2 bases, with 13 bases remaining between them. CDR3 length: 13 residues. CDR3 residues: CSVATAANTEAFF. The CDR3 DNA reads TGCAGCGTGGCAACAGCTGCCAACACTGAAGCTTTCTTT.

This rearrangement joins TRBV18 to TRBJ1-3; D remains ambiguous. Germline assignment: CDR1 KGHSH and CDR2 LQKENI. With 2 bases removed from V and 2 bases from J, the gap between germline ends came to 7 bases. The CDR3 consists of 14 residues. The CDR3 coding sequence is TGTGCCAGCTCACCATCCGCAGCTGGAAACACCATATATTTT. The encoded protein is CASSPSAAGNTIYF.

The chain joins TRBV7-9 to TRBJ1-5, with TRBD1 as a possible D gene (5 bases). V was shortened by 1 base and J by 4 bases, with 20 bases between the two germline ends. This CDR3 comprises 18 residues. CDR1 is SEHNR and CDR2 is FQNEAQ in the germline V gene (reference sequence). CDR3 DNA: TGTGCCAGCAGCTTAGGGCAGCTAACAGGCGCCTTGAATCAGCCCCAGCATTTT. Residues: CASSLGQLTGALNQPQHF.

The chain carries TRBV11-2 and TRBJ2-3; 8 bases match TRBD2. CDR3 length equals 17 residues. The V gene end was trimmed by 3 bases and the J gene end by 1 base; junction bases not matched to a gene: 9. Looked up from germline, CDR1 is SGHAT and CDR2 is FQNNGV. The CDR3 sequence: CASSLGTAGEGTDTQYF. CDR3 coding DNA: TGTGCCAGCAGCTTGGGAACAGCGGGAGAAGGCACAGATACGCAGTATTTT.